The clone carrying this TCR beta chain was counted between two and nine times. Its antigen is as yet unknown. The template was genomic DNA from peripheral blood, not RNA. TRB rearrangements spanning V, D and J were amplified using mixed TRB-A/B primers. TCRdb ran MiXCR on the multiplex PCR reads and lists one entry per CDR3 protein. Of over 10,000 distinct CDR3 sequences listed, less than 25% are singletons. The sample is drawn from a study of T cell repertoires in aging, cancer and after chemotherapy. Study summary: Healthy donor repertoires were recorded over several months to years and showed clear clonal overlap.

General study points: In each cancer cohort, median generation probability increased across chemotherapy, suggesting thymic output rebounded. Loss of evenness, beyond lost richness, contributed to age-related TCR diversity decline in cancer patients.

Sequencing used blood. This receptor was obtained from a human donor in good health.

DNA of the CDR3: TGTGCCAGTCGGCTACAGGCGGGAAGCTCTGGGGCCAACGTCCTGACTTTC. It translates to CASRLQAGSSGANVLTF. The V call is TRBV19, the J call TRBJ2-6; a possible D gene is TRBD2 (6 bases). This CDR3 comprises 17 residues. CDR1 LNHDA and CDR2 SQIVND come from the germline V gene (reference sequence). V dropped 8 bases and J dropped 0 bases, with 17 bases sitting between them.